This TCR beta chain was profiled in a study of blood T cell repertoires in COVID-19. Study as a whole: In each case, the material was cDNA or gDNA derived from T cells, B-cell-depleted T cells, or PBMCs.

Repertoires were generated with immunoSEQ multiplex PCR, while TCRdb's copy carries only in-frame clones and drops some. Of a few hundred thousand clones in the sample, around 83% are singletons; the top ten hold 9.5% to 13%. Seattle-derived patients entered the study during active infection and were followed longitudinally. V gave up 5 bases and J gave up 0 bases; unmatched junction bases: 9. Germline loops: CDR1 KGHSH, CDR2 LQKENI. The length of the CDR3 is 16 residues. Sequenced material: peripheral blood. This clonotype was sampled from a woman between 45 and 65 years old with COVID-19, enrolled during active disease. This sequence joins TRBV18 and TRBJ2-5, with 7 nucleotides matching TRBD1. CDR3 in DNA: TGTGCCAGCTCAATGGGGACAGTCCTGTACCAAGAGACCCAGTACTTC. Protein sequence: CASSMGTVLYQETQYF.